Described below is a single T cell receptor (beta chain) sequence and its context. Its antigen is as yet unknown. This sample is part of a study of T cell responses to AZD1222 COVID-19 vaccine. Study background: Timing groups of about 4 and about 12 weeks for second doses were pooled.

Study-level findings and limits: Only six AZD1222 recipients tested seropositive at baseline. Spike was spanned by vaccine-associated CD4 TCRs, which were dominant at 160-218 and 743-854. The donor group comprised mostly white British people and more females; the analysis possibly underestimated clonal diversity.

This CDR3 is 14 amino acids long. From germline, CDR1 is LNHDA and CDR2 SQIVND (reference sequence). Unmatched junction bases numbered 6, after V lost 5 bases and J lost 7 bases. Sequencing was performed with immunoSEQ multiplex PCR; in TCRdb, only in-frame clones are kept and a portion is missing. The sample consists of about 130,000 clones, roughly 88% of them appearing once. This rearrangement joins TRBV19 to TRBJ2-1, with TRBD1 identical over 9 bases. The receptor was isolated from an adult in good health. Sequencing was performed on peripheral blood, taken on day 0 of AZD1222 vaccination. The CDR3 DNA reads as TGTGCCAGTAGTCGGGACAGGGATCTGAATGAGCAGTTCTTC. Its protein is CASSRDRDLNEQFF.